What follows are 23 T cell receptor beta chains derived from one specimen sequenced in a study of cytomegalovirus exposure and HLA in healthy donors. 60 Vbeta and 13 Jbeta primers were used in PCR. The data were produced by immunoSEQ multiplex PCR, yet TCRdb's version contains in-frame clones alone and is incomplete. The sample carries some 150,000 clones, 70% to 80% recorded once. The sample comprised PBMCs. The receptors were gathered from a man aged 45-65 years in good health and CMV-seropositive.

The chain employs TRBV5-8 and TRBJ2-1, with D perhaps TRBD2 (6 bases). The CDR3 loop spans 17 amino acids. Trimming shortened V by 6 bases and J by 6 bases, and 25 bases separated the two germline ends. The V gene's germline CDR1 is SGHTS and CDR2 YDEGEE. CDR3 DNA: TGTGCCAGCAAATTTCGGGGGAACAGATTAATTGGCAATGAGCAGTTCTTC. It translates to CASKFRGNRLIGNEQFF.

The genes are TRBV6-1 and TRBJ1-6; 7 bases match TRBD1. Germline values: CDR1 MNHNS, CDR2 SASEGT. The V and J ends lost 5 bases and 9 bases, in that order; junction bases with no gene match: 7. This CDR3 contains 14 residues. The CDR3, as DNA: TGTGCCAGCAGTCTCAGGGGGTTTGGTTCACCCCTCCACTTT. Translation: CASSLRGFGSPLHF.

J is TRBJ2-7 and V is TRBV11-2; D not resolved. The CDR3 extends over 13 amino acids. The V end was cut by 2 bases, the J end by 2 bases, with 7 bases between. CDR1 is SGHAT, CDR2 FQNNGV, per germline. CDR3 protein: CASSLILAYEQYF. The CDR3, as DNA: TGTGCCAGCAGCTTAATTCTAGCCTACGAGCAGTACTTC.

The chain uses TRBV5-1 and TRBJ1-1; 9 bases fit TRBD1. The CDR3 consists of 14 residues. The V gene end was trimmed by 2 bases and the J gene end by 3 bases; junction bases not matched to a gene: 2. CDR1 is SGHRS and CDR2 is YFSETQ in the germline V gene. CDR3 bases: TGCGCCAGCAGCTTACAGGGGGCGCACACTGAAGCTTTCTTT. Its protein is CASSLQGAHTEAFF.

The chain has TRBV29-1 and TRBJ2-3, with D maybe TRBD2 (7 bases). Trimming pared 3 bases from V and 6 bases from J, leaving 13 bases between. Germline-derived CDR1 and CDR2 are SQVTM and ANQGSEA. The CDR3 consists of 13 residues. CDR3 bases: TGCAGCGTTGATCGGGGGGCTATGGATACGCAGTATTTT. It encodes CSVDRGAMDTQYF.

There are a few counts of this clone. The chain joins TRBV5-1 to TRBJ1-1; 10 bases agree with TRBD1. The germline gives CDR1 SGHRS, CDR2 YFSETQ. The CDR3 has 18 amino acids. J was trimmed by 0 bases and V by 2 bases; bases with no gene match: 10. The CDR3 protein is CASSFTRDRGSLNTEAFF. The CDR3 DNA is TGCGCCAGCAGCTTCACCCGGGACAGGGGTTCTCTGAACACTGAAGCTTTCTTT.

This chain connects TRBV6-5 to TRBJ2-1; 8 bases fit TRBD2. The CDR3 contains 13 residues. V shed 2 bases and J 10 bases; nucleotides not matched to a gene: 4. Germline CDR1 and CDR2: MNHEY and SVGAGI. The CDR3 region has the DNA TGTGCCAGCAGTTACGGACTAGCCTGGGAGCAGTTCTTC. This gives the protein CASSYGLAWEQFF.

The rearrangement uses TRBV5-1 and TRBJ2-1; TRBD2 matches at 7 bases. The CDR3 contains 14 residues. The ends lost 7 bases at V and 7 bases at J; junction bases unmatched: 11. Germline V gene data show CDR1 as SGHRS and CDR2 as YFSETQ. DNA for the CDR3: TGCGCCAGCTCAAGCGGGACCCCCCTTAATGAGCAGTTCTTC. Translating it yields CASSSGTPLNEQFF. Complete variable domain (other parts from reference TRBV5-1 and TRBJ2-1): KAGVTQTPRYLIKTRGQQVTLSCSPISGHRSVSWYQQTPGQGLQFLFEYFSETQRNKGNFPGRFSGRQFSNSRSEMNVSTLELGDSALYLCASSSGTPLNEQFFGPGTRLTVL.

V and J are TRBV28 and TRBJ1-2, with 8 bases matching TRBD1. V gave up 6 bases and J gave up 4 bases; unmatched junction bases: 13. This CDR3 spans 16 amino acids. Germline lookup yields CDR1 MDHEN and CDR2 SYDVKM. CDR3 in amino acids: CASRVQGARSAYGYTF. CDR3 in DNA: TGTGCCAGCAGGGTGCAGGGGGCGCGATCAGCCTATGGCTACACCTTC.

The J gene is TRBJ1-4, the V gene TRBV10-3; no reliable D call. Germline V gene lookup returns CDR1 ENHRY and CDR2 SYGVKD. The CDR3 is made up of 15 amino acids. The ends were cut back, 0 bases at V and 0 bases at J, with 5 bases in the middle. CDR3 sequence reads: CAISESSATNEKLFF. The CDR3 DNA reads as TGTGCCATCAGTGAGTCGTCAGCAACTAATGAAAAACTGTTTTTT.

The CDR3 sequence is CASSSGLAGPTDTQYF. CDR3 nucleotide sequence: TGTGCCAGTAGTTCCGGACTAGCGGGGCCCACAGATACGCAGTATTTT. This sequence joins TRBV19 and TRBJ2-3; TRBD2 aligns across 12 bases. Germline CDR1 LNHDA, CDR2 SQIVND (reference sequence). V gave up 5 bases and J gave up 2 bases; unmatched junction bases: 5. CDR3 size: 16 residues.

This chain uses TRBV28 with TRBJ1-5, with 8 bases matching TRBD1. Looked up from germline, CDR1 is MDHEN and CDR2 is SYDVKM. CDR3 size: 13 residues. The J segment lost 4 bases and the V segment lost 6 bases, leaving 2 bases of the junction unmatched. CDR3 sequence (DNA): TGTGCCAGCAGACGGACAGGGAATCAGCCCCAGCATTTT. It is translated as CASRRTGNQPQHF. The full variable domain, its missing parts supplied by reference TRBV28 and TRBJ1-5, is DVKVTQSSRYLVKRTGEKVFLECVQDMDHENMFWYRQDPGLGLRLIYFSYDVKMKEKGDIPEGYSVSREKKERFSLILESASTNQTSMYLCASRRTGNQPQHFGDGTRLSIL.

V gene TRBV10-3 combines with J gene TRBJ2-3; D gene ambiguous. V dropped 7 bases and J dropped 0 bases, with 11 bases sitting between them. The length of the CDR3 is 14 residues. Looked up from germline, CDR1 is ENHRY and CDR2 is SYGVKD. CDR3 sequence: CAINALTSTDTQYF. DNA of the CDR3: TGTGCCATCAACGCCCTTACTAGCACAGATACGCAGTATTTT.

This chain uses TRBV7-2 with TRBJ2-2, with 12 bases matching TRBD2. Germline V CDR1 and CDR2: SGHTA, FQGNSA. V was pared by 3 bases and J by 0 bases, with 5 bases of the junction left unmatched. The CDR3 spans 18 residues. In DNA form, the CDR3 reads TGTGCCAGCAGCTTGAAACTAGCGGGAGGCCCGAACACCGGGGAGCTGTTTTTT. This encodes CASSLKLAGGPNTGELFF. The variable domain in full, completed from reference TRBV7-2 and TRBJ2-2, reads GAGVSQSPSNKVTEKGKDVELRCDPISGHTALYWYRQSLGQGLEFLIYFQGNSAPDKSGLPSDRFSAERTGGSVSTLTIQRTQQEDSAVYLCASSLKLAGGPNTGELFFGEGSRLTVL.

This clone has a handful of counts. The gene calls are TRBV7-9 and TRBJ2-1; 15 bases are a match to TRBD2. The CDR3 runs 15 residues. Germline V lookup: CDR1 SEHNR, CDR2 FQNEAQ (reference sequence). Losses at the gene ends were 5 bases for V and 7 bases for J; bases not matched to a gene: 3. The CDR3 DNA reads TGTGCCAGCAGCCCGGGACTAGCGGGGGGAAATGAGCAGTTCTTC. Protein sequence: CASSPGLAGGNEQFF.

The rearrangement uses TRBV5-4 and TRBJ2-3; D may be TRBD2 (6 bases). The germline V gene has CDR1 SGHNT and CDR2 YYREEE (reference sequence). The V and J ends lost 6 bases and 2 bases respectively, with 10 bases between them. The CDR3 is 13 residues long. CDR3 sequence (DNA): TGTGCCAGCAATGGAGGGGACACAGATACGCAGTATTTT. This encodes CASNGGDTDTQYF.

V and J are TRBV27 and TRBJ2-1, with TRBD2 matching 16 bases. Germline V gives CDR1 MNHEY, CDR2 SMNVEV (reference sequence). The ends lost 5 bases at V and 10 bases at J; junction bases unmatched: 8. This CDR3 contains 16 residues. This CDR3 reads CASSPGTSGRANEQFF. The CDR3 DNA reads TGTGCCAGCAGTCCAGGGACTAGCGGGAGGGCCAACGAGCAGTTCTTC.

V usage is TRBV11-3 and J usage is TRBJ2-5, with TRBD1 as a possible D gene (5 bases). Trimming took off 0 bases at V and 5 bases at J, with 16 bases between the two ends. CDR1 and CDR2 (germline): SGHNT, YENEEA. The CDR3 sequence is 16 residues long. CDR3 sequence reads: CASSLEVGRGRETQYF. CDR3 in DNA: TGTGCCAGCAGCTTAGAAGTAGGTAGGGGCCGGGAGACCCAGTACTTC.

DNA of the CDR3: TGCGCCAGCAGCTTTGGACTAGCGGGGGAGACCCAGTACTTC. This translates into CASSFGLAGETQYF. This chain links TRBV5-1 with TRBJ2-5, with 12 bases aligning to TRBD2. This CDR3 has 14 amino acids. Looked up from germline, CDR1 is SGHRS and CDR2 is YFSETQ. After removal of 2 bases from V and 5 bases from J, the junction contained 1 base not matched to a gene. Combining the CDR3 with reference TRBV5-1 and TRBJ2-5 gives the whole variable domain KAGVTQTPRYLIKTRGQQVTLSCSPISGHRSVSWYQQTPGQGLQFLFEYFSETQRNKGNFPGRFSGRQFSNSRSEMNVSTLELGDSALYLCASSFGLAGETQYFGPGTRLLVL.

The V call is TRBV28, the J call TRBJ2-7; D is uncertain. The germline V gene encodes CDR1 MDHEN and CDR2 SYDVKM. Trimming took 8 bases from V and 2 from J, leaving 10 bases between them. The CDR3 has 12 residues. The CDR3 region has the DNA TGTGCCAGCTTATCAGTTCCCTACGAGCAGTACTTC. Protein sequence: CASLSVPYEQYF.

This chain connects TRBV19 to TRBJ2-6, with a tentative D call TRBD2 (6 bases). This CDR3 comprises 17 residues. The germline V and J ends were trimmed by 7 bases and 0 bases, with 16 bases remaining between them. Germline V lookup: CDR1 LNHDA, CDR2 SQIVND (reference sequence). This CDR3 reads CASTPSYGSSGANVLTF. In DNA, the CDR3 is TGTGCCAGTACCCCCTCATACGGGAGCTCTGGGGCCAACGTCCTGACTTTC.

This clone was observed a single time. The CDR3 DNA reads as TGTGCCAGCTCAGCCAGTGGCGGCTATGGCTACACCTTC. This gives the protein CASSASGGYGYTF. The chain carries TRBV18 and TRBJ1-2; D gene uncertain. The germline V gene encodes CDR1 KGHSH and CDR2 LQKENI. The CDR3 spans 13 residues. V was cut by 5 bases and J by 4 bases, with 11 bases left in between.

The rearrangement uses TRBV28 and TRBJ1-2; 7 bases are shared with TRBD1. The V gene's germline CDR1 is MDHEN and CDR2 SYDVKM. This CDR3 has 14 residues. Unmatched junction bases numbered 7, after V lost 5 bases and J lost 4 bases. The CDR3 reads CASSPTGRFYGYTF. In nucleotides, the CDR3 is TGTGCCAGCAGTCCGACAGGGAGGTTCTATGGCTACACCTTC.